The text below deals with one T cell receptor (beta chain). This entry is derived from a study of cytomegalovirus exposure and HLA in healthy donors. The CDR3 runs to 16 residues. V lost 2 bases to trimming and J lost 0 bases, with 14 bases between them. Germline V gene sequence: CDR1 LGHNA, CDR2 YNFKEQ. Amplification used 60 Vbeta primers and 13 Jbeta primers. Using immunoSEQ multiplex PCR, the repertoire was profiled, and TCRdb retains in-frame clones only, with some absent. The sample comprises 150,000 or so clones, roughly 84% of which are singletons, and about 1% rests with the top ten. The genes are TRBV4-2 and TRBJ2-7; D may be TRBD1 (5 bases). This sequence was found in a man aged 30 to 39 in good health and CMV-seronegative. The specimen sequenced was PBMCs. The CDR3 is CASSQRGDSRSYEQYF. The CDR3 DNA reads TGTGCCAGCAGCCAAAGGGGCGACAGCCGCTCCTACGAGCAGTACTTC.